The entry below gives a single TCR beta chain sequence along with its context. This clone's antigen is unknown. There are no base qualities to consult, and no much larger clone falls within one base. Before undergoing thyroid surgery, none of the patients had been given any kind of treatment. Using T-cell receptor beta sequencing, the researchers looked back retrospectively at clinical samples from patients, gathered between about 2011 and 2019. The cysteine opens and the phenylalanine closes a CDR3 of 13 amino acids. The only DNA kept is the CDR3, 39 bases in frame from the first base. Between the V and J ends, shortened by 2 bases and 3 bases respectively, the junction contains 10 bases. Reading the germline V gene (reference sequence) gives CDR1 GTSNPN and CDR2 SVGIG. The data are from a study of metastatic and nonmetastatic thyroid tumors (TCRdb year 2020). General notes on the study: For patients with malignant and with benign thyroid disease, the researchers compared repertoires between peripheral blood samples and tumor or nodule tissue samples.

Libraries were built with PCR. TCRdb shows the sequencer as Illumina HiSeq 4000. High-throughput sequencing was used to profile the TCR beta-chain CDR3 region of each patient. The authors processed their data as follows. Drawing on CDR3 differences between clinicopathological groups, the researchers built a classifier meant to tell apart patients with distant-metastatic papillary thyroid cancer. The Shannon index was used to assess repertoire diversity, and the Morisita-Horn index was used to assess tumor-blood repertoire similarity. TCRdb handled the public reads itself, with Q25 trimming in fastp and clone calling in MiXCR, and kept productive beta chains. The V and J calls follow TCRdb's processing rather than the paper's. In all, the sample holds 13,000 or so clones, and 28% of those were seen once. The ten most abundant clones make up 12% of the sample. The research as a whole found: TCR beta diversity was reported as significantly higher in malignant tumors than in benign nodules, in both blood and tumor samples.

The receptor comes from a female donor with papillary thyroid cancer or a benign thyroid nodule (not recorded which). Some clones in this sample may be carry-over from other donors' samples. The chain is made from TRBV30 and TRBJ1-1, with no D gene named confidently. Sequenced sample: tumor tissue. The nucleotide sequence is given as TGTGCCTGGAGTCTGCAGAGGCACACTGAAGCTTTCTTT. It translates as CAWSLQRHTEAFF.